This T cell receptor beta chain was identified during a study of tumor and adjacent non-tumor tissue in lung cancer. This clonotype was seen many times. This sample's RNA came from whole unsorted tissue. Chemotherapy-naive patients with new lung cancer underwent thoracic surgery in China, August–November 2014. Germline V gene sequence: CDR1 MGHRA, CDR2 YSYEKL. The CDR3 is 14 amino acids. J was trimmed by 10 bases and V by 1 base; bases with no gene match: 9. Three rounds of nested PCR, following a modified ARM-PCR protocol, produced the TCRbeta library. Each CDR3 protein gets one entry after TCRdb re-called the multiplex PCR reads with MiXCR. This table has about 80,000 distinct CDR3 sequences, around 65% appearing once.

The chain uses TRBV4-1 and TRBJ1-1, with TRBD1 identical over 7 bases. This clonotype was sampled from a woman between 70 and 85 years old with non-small cell lung cancer. Specimen: lung tumor tissue. CDR3 sequence reads: CASSQGSGRQGAFF. As DNA, the CDR3 is TGCGCCAGCAGCCAAGGGTCAGGGCGACAGGGAGCTTTCTTT.